This T cell receptor (beta chain) came from a study of blood T cell repertoires in COVID-19. From germline, CDR1 is KGHSH and CDR2 LQKENI. This CDR3 contains 14 residues. The V gene end was trimmed by 3 bases and the J gene end by 4 bases; junction bases not matched to a gene: 2. Method: immunoSEQ multiplex PCR; TCRdb's copy keeps in-frame clones and lacks some. Altogether 300,000 to 400,000 clones are present, around 86% being singletons, with the ten largest covering 1%. Worth noting for this clone: The same CDR3 also results from other DNA sequences found in this sample.

Specimen: peripheral blood. The chain links TRBV18 to TRBJ1-5, with 8 bases aligning to TRBD1. This TCR was sampled from a man in his fifties with active or convalescent COVID-19. The CDR3 region is CASSPTGGNQPQHF. The CDR3 nucleotides read TGTGCCAGCTCACCCACAGGGGGAAATCAGCCCCAGCATTTT.